Shown below are 7 T cell receptor beta chains from a single sample sequenced in a study of cytomegalovirus exposure and HLA in healthy donors. The PCR contained 60 Vbeta and 13 Jbeta primers. Profiling relied on immunoSEQ multiplex PCR, and the TCRdb table lists in-frame clones only, not all of them. The table has some 270,000 clones, about nine tenths seen once; the top ten hold roughly 1.5%. Material for sequencing was PBMCs. These receptor sequences come from a girl aged 2-10 years in good health and CMV-seronegative.

The chain employs TRBV18 and TRBJ2-7, with D possibly TRBD1 on 5 matching bases. V lost 4 bases and J 1 base, leaving 11 bases between the germline ends. CDR1 KGHSH and CDR2 LQKENI come from the germline V gene. The CDR3 has 14 residues. This chain's CDR3 is CASSLDSASYEQYF. In DNA, the CDR3 is TGTGCCAGCTCACTTGACAGTGCTTCCTACGAGCAGTACTTC.

V usage is TRBV11-2 and J usage is TRBJ2-5, with 8 bases fitting TRBD1. The end of the DNA is better explained by TRBJ2-7, so the J call may be wrong. Germline-derived CDR1 and CDR2 are SGHAT and FQNNGV. The CDR3 is 15 amino acids. The DNA of the CDR3 is TGTGCCAGCAGCACATCAGGGGGCGGTTTCTACGAGCAGTACTTC. Its protein is CASSTSGGGFYEQYF.

This chain joins TRBV13 and TRBJ2-2, with 7 bases fitting TRBD1. V was pared by 4 bases and J by 4 bases, with 9 bases of the junction left unmatched. The germline gives CDR1 PRHDT, CDR2 FYEKMQ (reference sequence). This CDR3 comprises 16 residues. This CDR3 is CASSYPQGQGTGELFF. CDR3 nucleotide sequence: TGTGCCAGCAGCTATCCACAGGGGCAGGGCACCGGGGAGCTGTTTTTT.

This clone was counted a single time. The chain has TRBV6-5 and TRBJ1-6; 8 nucleotides align to TRBD1. Germline assignment: CDR1 MNHEY and CDR2 SVGAGI. The ends lost 0 bases at V and 7 bases at J; junction bases unmatched: 5. There are 16 residues in the CDR3. The CDR3 sequence is CASSYSHGQGNSPLHF. CDR3 DNA sequence: TGTGCCAGCAGTTACTCGCACGGACAGGGAAATTCACCCCTCCACTTT.

J is TRBJ2-2 and V is TRBV10-3; D possibly corresponds to TRBD1 (6 bases). The CDR3 loop spans 12 amino acids. CDR1 is ENHRY, CDR2 SYGVKD, per germline. Trimming pared 9 bases from V and 6 bases from J, leaving 11 bases between. The chain's CDR3 is CAIVTGSGELFF. In DNA form, the CDR3 reads TGTGCCATTGTTACAGGGTCCGGGGAGCTGTTTTTT.

The chain has TRBV7-8 and TRBJ1-5; D gene ambiguous. Germline CDR1 is SGHVS and CDR2 is FQNEAQ. V was shortened by 1 base and J by 5 bases, with 6 bases between the two germline ends. The CDR3 consists of 13 residues. CDR3 sequence: CASSLDADQPQHF. Here the CDR3 DNA reads TGTGCCAGCAGCTTAGACGCGGATCAGCCCCAGCATTTT.

The rearrangement uses TRBV30 and TRBJ1-1; D gene ambiguous. The germline V gene encodes CDR1 GTSNPN and CDR2 SVGIG (reference sequence). Deletions cut 1 base from V and 4 bases from J, with 10 bases between. The CDR3 runs to 13 residues. The CDR3 sequence is CAWSGVRGTEAFF. DNA of the CDR3: TGTGCCTGGAGTGGGGTTCGGGGCACTGAAGCTTTCTTT.